There are many counts of the clone carrying this T cell receptor (beta chain). The antigen remains undetermined. This entry belongs to a study of CD8 T cells in ankylosing spondylitis. Study results and limitations: In ankylosing spondylitis blood, a motif of roughly eight highly homologous TCR beta variants appeared characteristic. In synovial fluid and blood from reactive arthritis, some motif variants were previously reported.

Quantitative 5'-RACE with molecular barcodes was used to make the TCR beta libraries. MiXCR was run by TCRdb on the 5' RACE reads, yielding one entry per CDR3 protein. Here the sample spans some 840,000 distinct CDR3 sequences, about 12% being singletons. From germline, CDR1 is SQVTM and CDR2 ANQGSEA. The ends lost 6 bases at V and 6 bases at J; junction bases unmatched: 13. CDR3 length: 14 residues. The genes are TRBV29-1 and TRBJ2-7; 8 bases agree with TRBD2. Sequencing input: blood, either unsorted or a sorted T cell fraction (not recorded which). The clonotype originates from a male donor with ankylosing spondylitis. In nucleotides, the CDR3 is TGCAGCGTCCTATCGCCAGCGGGAGCTTTCGAGCAGTACTTC. Translated: CSVLSPAGAFEQYF.